This TCR beta chain is drawn from a study of T cell repertoires in cytomegalovirus infection. On the study more broadly: It was the public TCR beta signatures that indicated both CMV infection and matching HLA type. General study results and limits: The cumulative frequency of public TCR beta families identified carriers of CMV plus the relevant HLA. What dominated the ex vivo response were HLA-C-restricted CMV-specific TCR beta clonotypes.

Each CDR3 protein is one row after TCRdb ran MiXCR on the reads. The profile shows about 530,000 distinct CDR3 sequences, about a quarter of them singletons. Details on this clonotype: Its matching antigen is unknown.

Source material: PBMCs. The receptor was derived from a human donor in good health (CMV status not recorded). Some clones in this sample may be carry-over from other donors' samples.

The CDR3 here is CASSQSARGMRLAGDTQYF. The CDR3 region has the DNA TGCGCCAGCAGTCAATCTGCCAGGGGGATGAGACTAGCGGGGGATACGCAGTATTTT. This chain joins TRBV23-1 and TRBJ2-3; 11 bases match TRBD2. TRBV23-1 is an open reading frame, and its role is uncertain. Germline trimming cut 0 bases from V and 6 bases from J; bases unmatched to any gene: 14. The CDR3 contains 19 residues.